This T cell receptor (beta chain) was documented in a study of control samples from healthy donors and cancer patients. TCRdb's copy holds only in-frame clones and misses some; the assay was immunoSEQ multiplex PCR. The repertoire holds roughly 30,000 clones, 87% seen once, with about 3.6% in the top ten. This sequence originates from a female donor with melanoma. Sample: formalin-fixed, paraffin-embedded tissue.

The CDR3 DNA reads as TGTGCCAGCAGCGTAGATCCTAGCGGGAGTTACGAGCAGTACTTC. Translated: CASSVDPSGSYEQYF. This chain links TRBV9 with TRBJ2-7, with TRBD2 identical over 10 bases. The CDR3 contains 15 residues. V was clipped by 0 bases and J by 4 bases; unmatched bases: 4. The germline V gene has CDR1 SGDLS and CDR2 YYNGEE.